Below, 5 T cell receptor beta chains from the same sample are listed, as sequenced in a study of blood T cell repertoires in COVID-19. Sequencing used immunoSEQ multiplex PCR; TCRdb keeps in-frame clones, though not all of them. The data show about 200,000 clones, around 86% seen once. The sequencing sample was made of peripheral blood. These TCRs come from a man between 60 and 75 years old who had recovered from COVID-19.

This clone turned up a few times. V gene TRBV6-5 combines with J gene TRBJ2-4; tentative D call: TRBD1 (6 bases). The germline V gene has CDR1 MNHEY and CDR2 SVGAGI. Trimming stripped 7 bases from V and 8 bases from J, with 9 bases between. This CDR3 is 11 amino acids long. The CDR3: CASTAGDIQYF. Written as DNA, the CDR3 is TGTGCCAGCACGGCAGGGGACATTCAGTACTTC.

The chain carries TRBV2 and TRBJ2-5; 12 nucleotides agree with TRBD2. Germline V lookup: CDR1 SNHLY, CDR2 FYNNEI. After removal of 6 bases from V and 4 bases from J, the junction contained 6 bases not matched to a gene. The CDR3 is 15 residues long. For the CDR3, the DNA is TGTGCCAGCAGCGTAGGACTAGCGGGAATAGAGACCCAGTACTTC. Protein product: CASSVGLAGIETQYF.

This clone was observed a handful of times. J is TRBJ1-1 and V is TRBV7-2; 7 bases line up with TRBD1. Germline trimming cut 2 bases from V and 4 bases from J; bases unmatched to any gene: 4. Germline V CDR1 and CDR2: SGHTA, FQGNSA. This CDR3 is built from 14 residues. CDR3 residues: CASSLYAGGTEAFF. In DNA form, the CDR3 reads TGTGCCAGCAGCTTATACGCAGGGGGCACTGAAGCTTTCTTT.

The chain's CDR3 is CASSQRGLAGASDTQYF. The CDR3 DNA sequence: TGTGCCAGCAGCCAACGAGGACTAGCGGGGGCCTCAGATACGCAGTATTTT. The rearrangement links TRBV7-3 to TRBJ2-3; 13 positions match TRBD2. The V and J ends lost 5 bases and 4 bases, in that order; junction bases with no gene match: 9. Germline lookup yields CDR1 SGHTA and CDR2 FQGTGA. The CDR3 is made up of 17 amino acids.

This chain links TRBV30 with TRBJ1-5, with D perhaps matching TRBD1 (5 bases). Trimming removed 3 bases from V and 7 bases from J, with 13 bases in between. In germline, CDR1 is GTSNPN, CDR2 SVGIG (reference sequence). The CDR3 has 13 residues. DNA of the CDR3: TGTGCCTGGAGCCCGGGGGAGAGGCAGCCCCAGCATTTT. Protein: CAWSPGERQPQHF.